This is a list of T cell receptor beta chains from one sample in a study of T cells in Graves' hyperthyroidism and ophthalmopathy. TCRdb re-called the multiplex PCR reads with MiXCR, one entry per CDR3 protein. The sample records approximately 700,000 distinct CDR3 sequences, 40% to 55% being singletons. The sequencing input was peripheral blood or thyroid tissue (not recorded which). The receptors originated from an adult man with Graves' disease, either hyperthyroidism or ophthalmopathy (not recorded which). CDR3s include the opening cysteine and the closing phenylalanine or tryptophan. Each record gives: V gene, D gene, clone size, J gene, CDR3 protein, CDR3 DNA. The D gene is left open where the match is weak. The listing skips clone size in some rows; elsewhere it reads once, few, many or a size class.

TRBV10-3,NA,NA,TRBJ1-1,CAIRGAGGQNTEAFF,TGTGCCATCAGGGGAGCGGGGGGACAGAACACTGAAGCTTTCTTT
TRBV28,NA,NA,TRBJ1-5,CASSGNGGTHRPQHF,TGTGCCAGCAGTGGTAATGGCGGGACACACAGGCCCCAGCATTTT
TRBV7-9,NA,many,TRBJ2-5,CASSLRQPETQYF,TGTGCCAGCAGCCTCAGGCAGCCAGAGACCCAGTACTTC
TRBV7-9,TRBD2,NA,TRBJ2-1,CASSLVQSTSGGYNEQFF,TGTGCCAGCAGCTTAGTTCAATCAACTAGCGGGGGGTATAATGAGCAGTTCTTC
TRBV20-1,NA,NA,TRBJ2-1,CSARPPGPPYEQFF,TGCAGTGCTAGACCGCCAGGGCCTCCCTACGAGCAGTTCTTC
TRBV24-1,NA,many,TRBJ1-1,CATRGLNTEAFF,TGTGCCACCAGGGGCTTGAACACTGAAGCTTTCTTT
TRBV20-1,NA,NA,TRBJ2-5,CSARGGQTIQETQYF,TGCAGTGCTAGAGGAGGACAGACCATCCAAGAGACCCAGTACTTC
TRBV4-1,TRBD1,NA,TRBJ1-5,CASSQTDRGVNQPQHF,TGCGCCAGCAGCCAGACCGACAGGGGGGTGAATCAGCCCCAGCATTTT
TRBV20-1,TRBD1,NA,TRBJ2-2,CSARDPDRVSTGELFF,TGCAGTGCTAGAGATCCCGACAGGGTCAGCACCGGGGAGCTGTTTTTT
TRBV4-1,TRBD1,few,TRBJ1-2,CASSQSTGSGYTF,TGCGCCAGCAGCCAATCGACAGGGAGTGGCTACACCTTC
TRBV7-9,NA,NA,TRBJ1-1,CASSLAGPPNTEAFF,TGTGCCAGCAGCTTAGCAGGCCCCCCGAACACTGAAGCTTTCTTT
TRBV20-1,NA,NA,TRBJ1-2,CSARLGTSVGYTF,TGCAGTGCTAGATTAGGGACAAGCGTTGGCTACACCTTC
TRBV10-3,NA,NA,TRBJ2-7,CASSSPTGTYEQYF,TGTGCCAGCAGTTCCCCGACAGGTACCTACGAGCAGTACTTC
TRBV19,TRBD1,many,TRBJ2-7,CASSSRQGTYEQYF,TGTGCCAGTAGTTCGCGACAGGGCACCTACGAGCAGTACTTC
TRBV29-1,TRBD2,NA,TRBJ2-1,CSVGGLAGDLSYNEQFF,TGCAGCGTGGGGGGACTAGCGGGAGACCTCTCCTACAATGAGCAGTTCTTC
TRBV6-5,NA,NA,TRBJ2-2,CASRAARPPGELFF,TGTGCCAGCAGAGCGGCACGGCCCCCCGGGGAGCTGTTTTTT
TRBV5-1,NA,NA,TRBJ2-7,CASSLGMGYEQYF,TGCGCCAGCAGCTTGGGAATGGGATACGAGCAGTACTTC
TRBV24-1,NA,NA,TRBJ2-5,CAISDWADLRETQYF,TGTGCCATCAGTGATTGGGCAGACCTACGGGAGACCCAGTACTTC
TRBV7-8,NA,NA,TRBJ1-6,CASSLGPGAQCNSPLHF,TGTGCCAGCAGCTTAGGTCCGGGGGCGCAATGTAATTCACCCCTCCACTTT
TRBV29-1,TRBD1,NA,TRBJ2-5,CSVGTGMKGTQYF,TGCAGCGTCGGGACAGGGATGAAGGGGACCCAGTACTTC
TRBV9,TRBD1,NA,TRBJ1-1,CASRPQGVTNTEAFF,TGTGCCAGCAGGCCACAGGGGGTCACGAACACTGAAGCTTTCTTT
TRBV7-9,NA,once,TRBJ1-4,CASSLQLIQSGDGKLFF,TGTGCCAGCAGCTTACAATTGATCCAGAGTGGGGATGGAAAACTGTTTTTT
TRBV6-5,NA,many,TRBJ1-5,CASSYSRGSNQPQHF,TGTGCCAGCAGTTACTCGAGGGGTAGCAATCAGCCCCAGCATTTT
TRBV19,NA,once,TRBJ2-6,CAGSAGPGANVPTF,TGTGCCGGTAGTGCGGGGCCCGGGGCCAACGTCCCGACTTTC
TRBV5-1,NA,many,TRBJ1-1,CASSFIQGSPNAFF,TGCGCCAGCAGCTTCATCCAGGGATCTCCGAACGCTTTCTTT
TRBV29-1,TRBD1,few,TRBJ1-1,CSVLEQGTEAFF,TGCAGCGTATTAGAACAGGGGACTGAAGCTTTCTTT
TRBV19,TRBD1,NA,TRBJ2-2,CASSKRQGNTGELFF,TGTGCCAGTAGTAAACGACAGGGGAACACCGGGGAGCTGTTTTTT
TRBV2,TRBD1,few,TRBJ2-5,CAIARQGQETQYF,TGTGCCATCGCTCGACAGGGCCAAGAGACCCAGTACTTC
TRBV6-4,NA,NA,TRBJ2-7,CASSFPDSYEQYF,TGTGCCAGCAGCTTCCCTGATTCCTACGAGCAGTACTTC
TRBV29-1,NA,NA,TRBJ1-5,CSVEDVFDSKHF,TGCAGCGTTGAAGATGTTTTTGACAGCAAGCATTTT
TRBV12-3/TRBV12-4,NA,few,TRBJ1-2,CASSPGVSYGYTF,TGTGCCAGCAGTCCGGGGGTTTCCTATGGCTACACCTTC
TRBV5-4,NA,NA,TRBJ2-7,CASSRKTGTEQYF,TGTGCCAGCAGCCGTAAAACAGGGACCGAGCAGTACTTC
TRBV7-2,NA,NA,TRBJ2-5,CASSPAGQEVGETQYF,TGTGCCAGCAGCCCGGCGGGGCAGGAGGTAGGGGAGACCCAGTACTTC
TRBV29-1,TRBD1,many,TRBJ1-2,CSGGQGNGYTF,TGCAGCGGGGGACAGGGCAATGGCTACACCTTC
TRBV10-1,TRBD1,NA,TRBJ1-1,CASSQGGVTEAFF,TGTGCCAGCAGCCAGGGGGGGGTCACTGAAGCTTTCTTT
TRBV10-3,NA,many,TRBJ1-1,CAISEGQTPEAFF,TGTGCCATCAGTGAGGGGCAGACCCCTGAAGCTTTCTTT
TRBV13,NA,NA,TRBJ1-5,CASSTDKHAKPQHF,TGTGCCAGCAGCACCGACAAGCACGCGAAGCCCCAGCATTTT
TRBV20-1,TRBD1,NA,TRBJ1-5,CSAETGGGNRPQHF,TGCAGTGCCGAGACAGGGGGAGGCAATCGGCCCCAGCATTTT